The 14 T cell receptor beta chains given below trace back to one sample, sequenced in a study of vaccination and CD4 T cells after COVID-19 (dated by TCRdb to the early 2020s). The meaning of the sample's treatment or condition label: approximately 9-day PBMC culture with coronavirus spike peptide pools or control peptides (ViraFEST assay). Libraries were made using PCR. TCRdb records Illumina iSeq 100 as the sequencer. DNA from cultured CD4+ T cells underwent TCR sequencing with the Oncomine TCR Beta short-read assay at the Johns Hopkins FTIC core. TCRdb ran its own pipeline on the public reads, namely fastp trimming at Q25 and MiXCR clone calling, and kept in-frame beta chains. Rows merge per CDR3 protein into single entries with the most common DNA and genes. The sample table lists about 20,000 distinct CDR3 sequences, roughly 50% of them with a count of one. The ten largest clones represent about 14% of the sample.

These TCRs' antigens remain unknown. The sample taken for sequencing was cultured CD4+ T cells from blood. The receptors stem from a human donor with COVID-19.

In its sample, this clonotype was seen a few times. The V gene is TRBV6-2 or TRBV6-3, the J gene TRBJ1-2; 8 bases agree with TRBD1. This CDR3 spans 14 amino acids. From germline, CDR1 is MNHEY and CDR2 SVGEGT. V lost 5 bases and J lost 7; bases outside the gene matches: 9. The CDR3 protein is CASSHRQGLVGYTF. The CDR3 coding sequence is TGTGCCAGCAGTCATCGACAGGGGTTGGTTGGCTACACCTTC.

In this sample, this clonotype turned up a few times. V gene TRBV6-5 combines with J gene TRBJ1-2; TRBD1 is a possible D gene (5 bases). This CDR3 is built from 14 residues. Germline V CDR1 and CDR2: MNHEY, SVGAGI. The V end was cut by 4 bases, the J end by 8 bases, with 17 bases between. CDR3 protein: CASSSLRATAGYTF. In DNA, the CDR3 is TGTGCCAGCAGTTCCCTCAGGGCGACTGCCGGCTACACCTTC.

The chain uses TRBV7-3 and TRBJ1-2; 7 positions match TRBD1. Losses at the gene ends were 1 base for V and 2 bases for J; bases not matched to a gene: 4. The CDR3 has 15 residues. CDR1 and CDR2 (germline): SGHTA, FQGTGA. This CDR3 is CASSLIPGGNYGYTF. The DNA for the CDR3 is TGTGCCAGCAGCTTAATTCCAGGGGGGAACTATGGCTACACCTTC.

J is TRBJ2-7 and V is TRBV20-1; 7 positions agree with TRBD2. This CDR3 comprises 11 residues. The germline V gene encodes CDR1 DFQATT and CDR2 SNEGSKA (reference sequence). Losses at the gene ends were 6 bases for V and 10 bases for J; bases not matched to a gene: 9. The CDR3: CSAQRGEKQYF. The DNA of the CDR3 is TGCAGTGCCCAGCGGGGAGAAAAACAGTACTTC.

The genes are TRBV7-2 and TRBJ2-2; no reliable D call. The V and J ends lost 5 bases and 10 bases respectively, with 8 bases between them. The CDR3 runs 11 residues. In germline, CDR1 is SGHTA, CDR2 FQGNSA. The CDR3 loop is CASSLGKELFF. CDR3 in DNA: TGTGCCAGCAGCCTAGGGAAGGAGCTGTTTTTT.

The chain is built from TRBV7-2 and TRBJ1-1; maybe TRBD1 (6 bases). Per germline, CDR1 SGHTA and CDR2 FQGNSA. The CDR3 is 15 amino acids. Trimming left V 5 bases short and J 4 bases short, with 17 bases between. The CDR3 loop reads CASSPARGASTEAFF. The DNA for the CDR3 is TGTGCCAGCAGCCCCGCCCGGGGGGCTAGCACTGAAGCTTTCTTT. The entire variable domain, with the rest obtained from reference TRBV7-2 and TRBJ1-1, is as follows: GAGVSQSPSNKVTEKGKDVELRCDPISGHTALYWYRQSLGQGLEFLIYFQGNSAPDKSGLPSDRFSAERTGGSVSTLTIQRTQQEDSAVYLCASSPARGASTEAFFGQGTRLTVV.

This clonotype came up a few times. The gene calls are TRBV20-1 and TRBJ2-3, with 7 bases aligning to TRBD1. V dropped 5 bases and J dropped 3; count of bases not matched to a gene: 2. Germline V gene sequence: CDR1 DFQATT, CDR2 SNEGSKA (reference sequence). The CDR3 spans 12 residues. For the CDR3, the DNA is TGCAGTGCTGGGGGACAGACAGATACGCAGTATTTT. This encodes CSAGGQTDTQYF.

This clonotype was seen a handful of times. This chain joins TRBV27 and TRBJ1-5; 9 positions agree with TRBD1. This CDR3 is built from 17 residues. With V trimmed by 2 bases and J by 5 bases, 10 bases remained unmatched. Germline CDR1 and CDR2: MNHEY and SMNVEV (reference sequence). The CDR3 bases are TGTGCCAGCAGTTTAAGGCGCCGACAGGGGGGGGATCAGCCCCAGCATTTT. As protein: CASSLRRRQGGDQPQHF.

This chain connects TRBV29-1 to TRBJ1-2; no definite D call. V lost 6 bases, J lost 8 bases, and 10 bases lay in between. Germline loops: CDR1 SQVTM, CDR2 ANQGSEA. The CDR3 runs 10 residues. The CDR3 here is CSVAGSGYTF. CDR3 DNA: TGCAGCGTCGCCGGAAGCGGCTACACCTTC. Full variable domain (missing parts from reference TRBV29-1 and TRBJ1-2): SAVISQKPSRDICQRGTSLTIQCQVDSQVTMMFWYRQQPGQSLTLIATANQGSEATYESGFVIDKFPISRPNLTFSTLTVSNMSPEDSSIYLCSVAGSGYTFGSGTRLTVV.

The chain is built from TRBV28 and TRBJ2-1, with TRBD2 identical over 8 bases. Looked up from germline, CDR1 is MDHEN and CDR2 is SYDVKM. The V and J ends lost 6 bases and 6 bases, in that order; junction bases with no gene match: 7. The length of the CDR3 is 14 residues. The CDR3 region has the DNA TGTGCCAGCAGAATCGCGGGGGGCCGCAATGAGCAGTTCTTC. Its protein product is CASRIAGGRNEQFF.

This clonotype has just a few counts. The chain employs TRBV30 and TRBJ1-1; no clear D. V lost 0 bases and J lost 1, with 12 bases in between. Germline V gene sequence: CDR1 GTSNPN, CDR2 SVGIG (reference sequence). The CDR3 extends over 15 amino acids. The CDR3 DNA reads TGTGCCTGGAGTGTTCCCGACTATGGGAACACTGAAGCTTTCTTT. Amino acids: CAWSVPDYGNTEAFF.

This clonotype was counted a single time. V usage is TRBV5-4 and J usage is TRBJ1-1; D is perhaps TRBD1 (5 bases). This CDR3 has 14 amino acids. Trimming pared 2 bases from V and 2 bases from J, leaving 10 bases between. CDR1 SGHNT and CDR2 YYREEE come from the germline V gene (reference sequence). The CDR3 nucleotides are TGTGCCAGCAGCTTTAGGGACGGAAACACTGAAGCTTTCTTT. It is translated as CASSFRDGNTEAFF.

This clonotype was counted only a few times. The V call is TRBV6-1, the J call TRBJ1-6; 7 bases line up with TRBD1. CDR3 length: 16 amino acids. V lost 6 bases and J lost 5; bases outside the gene matches: 10. Germline V gene data show CDR1 as MNHNS and CDR2 as SASEGT. CDR3 protein: CASRRGQMGHNSPLHF. CDR3 bases: TGTGCCAGCAGAAGGGGACAGATGGGCCATAATTCACCCCTCCACTTT.

This clonotype was seen only once. This chain uses TRBV20-1 with TRBJ1-5, with a weak D call TRBD1 (5 bases). The CDR3 loop spans 14 amino acids. The germline V gene encodes CDR1 DFQATT and CDR2 SNEGSKA (reference sequence). Trimming left V 5 bases short and J 0 bases short, with 11 bases between. In DNA form, the CDR3 reads TGCAGTGCTGCTACAGGTGATAGCAATCAGCCCCAGCATTTT. Translating it yields CSAATGDSNQPQHF.